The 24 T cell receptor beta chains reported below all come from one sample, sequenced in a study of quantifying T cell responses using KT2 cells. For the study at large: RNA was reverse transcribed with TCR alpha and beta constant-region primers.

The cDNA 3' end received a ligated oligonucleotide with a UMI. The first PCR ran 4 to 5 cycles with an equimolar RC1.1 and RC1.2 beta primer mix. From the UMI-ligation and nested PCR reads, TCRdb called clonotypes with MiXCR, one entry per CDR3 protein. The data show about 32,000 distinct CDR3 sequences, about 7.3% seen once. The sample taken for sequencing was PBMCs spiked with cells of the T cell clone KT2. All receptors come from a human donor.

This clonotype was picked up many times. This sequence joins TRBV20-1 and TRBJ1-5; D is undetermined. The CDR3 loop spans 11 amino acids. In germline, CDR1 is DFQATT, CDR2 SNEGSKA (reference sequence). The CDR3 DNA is TGCTCCAAGAAGGGCTATCAGCCCCAGCATTTT. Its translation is CSKKGYQPQHF.

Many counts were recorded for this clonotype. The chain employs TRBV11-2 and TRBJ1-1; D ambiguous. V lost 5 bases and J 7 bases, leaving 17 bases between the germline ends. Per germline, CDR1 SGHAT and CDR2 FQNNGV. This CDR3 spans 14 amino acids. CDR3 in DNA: TGTGCCAGCAGCCCCCTCAGGCGAGCAATTGAAGCTTTCTTT. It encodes CASSPLRRAIEAFF. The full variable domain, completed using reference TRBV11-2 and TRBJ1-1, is EAGVAQSPRYKIIEKRQSVAFWCNPISGHATLYWYQQILGQGPKLLIQFQNNGVVDDSQLPKDRFSAERLKGVDSTLKIQPAKLEDSAVYLCASSPLRRAIEAFFGQGTRLTVV.

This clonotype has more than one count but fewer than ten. CDR3 bases: TGTGCTAGTGGACTAGCGGTACAAGAGACCCAGTACTTC. Its protein product is CASGLAVQETQYF. The chain has TRBV12-5 and TRBJ2-5, with 8 bases identical to TRBD2. The CDR3 is made up of 13 amino acids. Germline CDR1 is LGHNT and CDR2 is FRNRAP. V lost 6 bases and J lost 2; bases outside the gene matches: 2.

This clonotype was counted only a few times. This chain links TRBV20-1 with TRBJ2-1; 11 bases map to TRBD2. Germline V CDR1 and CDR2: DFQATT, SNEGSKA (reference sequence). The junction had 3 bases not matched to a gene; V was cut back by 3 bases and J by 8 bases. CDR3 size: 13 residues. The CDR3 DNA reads TGCAGTGCTAGTACTAGCGGGAGCGATGAGCAGTTCTTC. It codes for CSASTSGSDEQFF.

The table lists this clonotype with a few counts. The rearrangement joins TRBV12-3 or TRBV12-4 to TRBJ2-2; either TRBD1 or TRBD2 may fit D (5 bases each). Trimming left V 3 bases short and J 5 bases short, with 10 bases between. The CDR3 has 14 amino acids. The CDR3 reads CASSLGVGTGELFF. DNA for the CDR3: TGTGCCAGCAGTTTGGGGGTGGGGACCGGGGAGCTGTTTTTT.

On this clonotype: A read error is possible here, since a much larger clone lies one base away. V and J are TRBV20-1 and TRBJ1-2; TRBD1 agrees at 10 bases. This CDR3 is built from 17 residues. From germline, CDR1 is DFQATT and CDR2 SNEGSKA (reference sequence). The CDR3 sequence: CTSRPGGQGLRRRGYTF. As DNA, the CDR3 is TGCACCTCCCGACCGGGGGGACAGGGGCTACGTCGGCGGGGCTACACCTTC.

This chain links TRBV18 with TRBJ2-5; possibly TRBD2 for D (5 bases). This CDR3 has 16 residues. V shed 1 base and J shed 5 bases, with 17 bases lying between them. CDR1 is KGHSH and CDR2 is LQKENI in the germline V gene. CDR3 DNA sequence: TGTGCCAGCTCACCACGGTTCCGGGGAATGGAGGAGACCCAGTACTTC. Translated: CASSPRFRGMEETQYF. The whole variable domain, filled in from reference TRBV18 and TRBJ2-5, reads NAGVMQNPRHLVRRRGQEARLRCSPMKGHSHVYWYRQLPEEGLKFMVYLQKENIIDESGMPKERFSAEFPKEGPSILRIQQVVRGDSAAYFCASSPRFRGMEETQYFGPGTRLLVL.

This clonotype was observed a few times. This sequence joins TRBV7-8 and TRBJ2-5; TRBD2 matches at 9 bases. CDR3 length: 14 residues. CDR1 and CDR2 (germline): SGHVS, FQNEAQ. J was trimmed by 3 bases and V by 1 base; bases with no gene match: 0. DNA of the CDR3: TGTGCCAGCAGCTTAGGCGGGAGGGAAGAGACCCAGTACTTC. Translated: CASSLGGREETQYF.

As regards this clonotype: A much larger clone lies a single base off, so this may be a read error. Here the CDR3 reads CASSEDPGADYGYTF. DNA of the CDR3: TGTGCCAGCAGTGAAGATCCAGGGGCGGACTATGGCTACACCTTC. V usage is TRBV6-1 and J usage is TRBJ1-2, with D possibly being TRBD1 (6 bases). Trimming removed 1 base at V and 3 bases at J, with 12 bases between. The CDR3 covers 15 residues. Per the germline V gene, CDR1 is MNHNS and CDR2 is SASEGT.

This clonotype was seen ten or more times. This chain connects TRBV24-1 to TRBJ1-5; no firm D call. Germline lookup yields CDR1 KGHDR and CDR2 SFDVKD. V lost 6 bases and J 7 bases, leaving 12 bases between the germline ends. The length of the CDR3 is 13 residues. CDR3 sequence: CATSLALGQPQHF. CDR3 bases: TGTGCCACCAGTCTCGCACTAGGACAGCCCCAGCATTTT.

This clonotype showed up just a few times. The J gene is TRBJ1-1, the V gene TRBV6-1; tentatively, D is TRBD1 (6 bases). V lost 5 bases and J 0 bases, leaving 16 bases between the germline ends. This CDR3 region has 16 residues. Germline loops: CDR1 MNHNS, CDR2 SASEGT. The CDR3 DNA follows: TGTGCCAGCAGTCCTATTCTGACAGGATTGAACACTGAAGCTTTCTTT. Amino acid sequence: CASSPILTGLNTEAFF.

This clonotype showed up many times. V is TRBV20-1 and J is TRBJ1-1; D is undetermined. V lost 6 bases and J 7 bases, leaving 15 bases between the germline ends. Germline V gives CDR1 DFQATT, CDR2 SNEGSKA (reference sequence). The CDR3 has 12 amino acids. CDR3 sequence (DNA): TGCAGTGCCCTCTTAGGAGAAATTGAAGCTTTCTTT. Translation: CSALLGEIEAFF.

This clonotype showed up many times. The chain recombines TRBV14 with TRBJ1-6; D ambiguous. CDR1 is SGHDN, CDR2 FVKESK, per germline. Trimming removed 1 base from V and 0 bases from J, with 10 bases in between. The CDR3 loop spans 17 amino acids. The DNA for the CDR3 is TGTGCCAGCAGCCAAGCGGAACATGGCTCCTATAATTCACCCCTCCACTTT. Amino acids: CASSQAEHGSYNSPLHF.

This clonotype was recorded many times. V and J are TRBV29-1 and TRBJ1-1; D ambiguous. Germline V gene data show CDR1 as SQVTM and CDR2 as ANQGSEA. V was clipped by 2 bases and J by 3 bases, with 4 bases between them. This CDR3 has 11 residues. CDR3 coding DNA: TGCAGCGTTGAATTAGACACTGAAGCTTTCTTT. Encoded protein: CSVELDTEAFF. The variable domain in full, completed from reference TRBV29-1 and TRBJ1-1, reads SAVISQKPSRDICQRGTSLTIQCQVDSQVTMMFWYRQQPGQSLTLIATANQGSEATYESGFVIDKFPISRPNLTFSTLTVSNMSPEDSSIYLCSVELDTEAFFGQGTRLTVV.

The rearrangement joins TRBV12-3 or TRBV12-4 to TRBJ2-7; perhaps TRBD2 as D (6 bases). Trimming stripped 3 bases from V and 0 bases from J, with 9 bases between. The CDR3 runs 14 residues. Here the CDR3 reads CASSLAGSSYEQYF. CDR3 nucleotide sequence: TGTGCCAGCAGTTTGGCGGGGAGCTCCTACGAGCAGTACTTC.

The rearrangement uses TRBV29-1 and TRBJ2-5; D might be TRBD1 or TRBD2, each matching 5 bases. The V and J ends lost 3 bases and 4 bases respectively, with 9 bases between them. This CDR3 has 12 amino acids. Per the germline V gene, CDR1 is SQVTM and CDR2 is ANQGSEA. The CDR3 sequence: CSVDPGRETQYF. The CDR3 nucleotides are TGCAGCGTTGATCCAGGGAGAGAGACCCAGTACTTC.

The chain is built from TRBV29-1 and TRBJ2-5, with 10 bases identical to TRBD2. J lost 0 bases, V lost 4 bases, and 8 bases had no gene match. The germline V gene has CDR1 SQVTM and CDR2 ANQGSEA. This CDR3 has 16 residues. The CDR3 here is CSVGRSGGEYQETQYF. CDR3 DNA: TGCAGCGTTGGTCGAAGCGGGGGGGAGTACCAAGAGACCCAGTACTTC. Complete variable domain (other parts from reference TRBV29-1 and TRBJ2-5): SAVISQKPSRDICQRGTSLTIQCQVDSQVTMMFWYRQQPGQSLTLIATANQGSEATYESGFVIDKFPISRPNLTFSTLTVSNMSPEDSSIYLCSVGRSGGEYQETQYFGPGTRLLVL.

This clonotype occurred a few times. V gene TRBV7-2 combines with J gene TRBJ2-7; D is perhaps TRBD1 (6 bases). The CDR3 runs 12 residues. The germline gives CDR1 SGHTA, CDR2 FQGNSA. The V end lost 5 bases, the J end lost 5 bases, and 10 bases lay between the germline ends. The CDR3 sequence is CASSKQGHEQYF. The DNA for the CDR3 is TGTGCCAGCAGCAAACAGGGCCACGAGCAGTACTTC.

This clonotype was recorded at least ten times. CDR3 nucleotides: TGTGCCAGCAGCCGAGAGACTAGGGAGCAGTTCTTC. Amino acids: CASSRETREQFF. V and J are TRBV5-4 and TRBJ2-1, with a weak D call TRBD2 (6 bases). In germline, CDR1 is SGHNT, CDR2 YYREEE (reference sequence). Trimming pared 4 bases from V and 10 bases from J, leaving 12 bases between. This CDR3 region has 12 residues. Based on the CDR3 plus reference TRBV5-4 and TRBJ2-1, the full variable domain is ETGVTQSPTHLIKTRGQQVTLRCSSQSGHNTVSWYQQALGQGPQFIFQYYREEENGRGNFPPRFSGLQFPNYSSELNVNALELDDSALYLCASSRETREQFFGPGTRLTVL.

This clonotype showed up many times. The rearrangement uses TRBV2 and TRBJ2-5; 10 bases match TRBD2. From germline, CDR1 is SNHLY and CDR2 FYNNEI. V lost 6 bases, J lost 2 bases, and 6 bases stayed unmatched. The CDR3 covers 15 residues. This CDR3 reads CASRASGRSQETQYF. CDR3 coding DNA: TGTGCCAGCAGAGCTAGCGGGAGATCGCAAGAGACCCAGTACTTC.

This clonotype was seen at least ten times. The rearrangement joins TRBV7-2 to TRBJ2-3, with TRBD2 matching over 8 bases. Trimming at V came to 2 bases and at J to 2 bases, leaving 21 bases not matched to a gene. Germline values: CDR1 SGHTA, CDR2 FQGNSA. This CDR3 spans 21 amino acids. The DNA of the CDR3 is TGTGCCAGCAGCTTATCGGGGCCCGGGCGGGTCCCGGGGGGGCCCACAGATACGCAGTATTTT. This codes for CASSLSGPGRVPGGPTDTQYF. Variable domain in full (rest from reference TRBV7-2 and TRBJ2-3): GAGVSQSPSNKVTEKGKDVELRCDPISGHTALYWYRQSLGQGLEFLIYFQGNSAPDKSGLPSDRFSAERTGGSVSTLTIQRTQQEDSAVYLCASSLSGPGRVPGGPTDTQYFGPGTRLTVL.

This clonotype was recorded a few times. The CDR3 DNA reads TGTGCCAGCGTCGAACAGGGGGCCGGGGAGCTGTTTTTT. Translation: CASVEQGAGELFF. The chain couples TRBV2 to TRBJ2-2, with 8 nucleotides matching TRBD1. This CDR3 comprises 13 residues. After removal of 8 bases from V and 6 bases from J, the junction contained 5 bases not matched to a gene. Germline values: CDR1 SNHLY, CDR2 FYNNEI. The full variable domain, its missing parts supplied by reference TRBV2 and TRBJ2-2, is EPEVTQTPSHQVTQMGQEVILRCVPISNHLYFYWYRQILGQKVEFLVSFYNNEISEKSEIFDDQFSVERPDGSNFTLKIRSTKLEDSAMYFCASVEQGAGELFFGEGSRLTVL.

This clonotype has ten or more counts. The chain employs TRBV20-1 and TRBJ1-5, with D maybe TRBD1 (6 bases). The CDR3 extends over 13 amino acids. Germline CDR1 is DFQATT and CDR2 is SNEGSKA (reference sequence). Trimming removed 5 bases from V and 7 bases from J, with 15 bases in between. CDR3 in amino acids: CSAGLGGAQPQHF. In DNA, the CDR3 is TGCAGTGCTGGCTTAGGGGGGGCCCAGCCCCAGCATTTT.

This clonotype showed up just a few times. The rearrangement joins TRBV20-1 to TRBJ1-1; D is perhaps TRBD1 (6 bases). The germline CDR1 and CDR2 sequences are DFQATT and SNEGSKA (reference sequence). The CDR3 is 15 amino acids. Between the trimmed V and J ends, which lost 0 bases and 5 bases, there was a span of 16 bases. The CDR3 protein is CSARDVGQGWTEAFF. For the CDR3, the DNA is TGCAGTGCTAGAGATGTGGGCCAGGGGTGGACTGAAGCTTTCTTT.